These T cell receptor beta chains were read from a single sample in a study of shared clonotypes between healthy human individuals. TCRdb's copy holds only in-frame clones and misses some; the assay was immunoSEQ multiplex PCR. Of approximately 1.4 million clones listed, 95% to 99% are singletons. The sequencing sample was made of naive CD4+ T cells sorted from blood. Source of these receptors: a man aged 30 to 45 in good health. The conserved cysteine and the conserved F or W are not part of the CDR3 here. A row's size may be missing; if present it is once, few, many or a size class.

v_gene	j_gene	abundance	CDR3aa
TRBV9	TRBJ2-1	NA	ASSGPGLTFGEQF
TRBV6-5	TRBJ2-2	NA	ASSLTGRAGELF
TRBV7-8	TRBJ2-3	NA	ASSLVLALREGQTFTDTQY
TRBV9	TRBJ2-1	NA	ASSAIAGGGNEQF
TRBV2	TRBJ1-2	NA	ASGLQDYGYT
TRBV9	TRBJ2-2	NA	ASSPLAGGLTGELF
TRBV28	TRBJ1-1	NA	ASRLGLGTEAF
TRBV18	TRBJ1-4	NA	ASSPPLRTGGEKLF
TRBV19	TRBJ2-3	NA	ASSTLSRTDTQY
TRBV18	TRBJ2-5	once	ASSPLVGGSQETQY
TRBV12-5	TRBJ1-2	NA	ASGLGVRYGYT
TRBV5-5	TRBJ1-2	NA	ASSLSRGYT
TRBV18	TRBJ2-2	NA	ASRDRDTGELF
TRBV9	TRBJ2-3	NA	ASSVDYGTDTQY
TRBV9	TRBJ1-1	NA	ASSVRDRDPTEAF
TRBV10-3	TRBJ2-1	NA	ATGFLAGHEQF
TRBV6-5	TRBJ1-4	NA	ASSYGGELF
TRBV6-1	TRBJ1-5	NA	ASSEFAAARDQPQH
TRBV7-2	TRBJ2-1	NA	ASSLDSGKTPYNEQF
TRBV5-4	TRBJ2-1	NA	ASSSQFLGEQF
TRBV9	TRBJ2-3	NA	ASSVEGITDTQY
TRBV18	TRBJ1-1	NA	ASSTTQGNTEAF
TRBV10-2	TRBJ2-2	NA	ASSNKGQGANTGELF
TRBV10-2	TRBJ2-2	NA	ASSLGGTGSTGELF
TRBV6-6	TRBJ2-7	NA	ASSRGHGASSYEQY
TRBV30	TRBJ2-7	NA	AWSGGGVNYEQY
TRBV2	TRBJ2-6	NA	ASITGRSGANVLT
TRBV28	TRBJ2-7	NA	ASSLDRGLYEQY
TRBV7-2	TRBJ2-2	NA	ASSLGTRGTGELF
TRBV11-2	TRBJ2-3	once	ASSLDYRLGGGPGGDTQY
TRBV5-5	TRBJ2-3	NA	ASSRGTSSTDTQY
TRBV6-1	TRBJ1-5	NA	ASSEKGIGSNQPQH
TRBV5-5	TRBJ2-1	NA	ASSLAGPNNEQF
TRBV5-1	TRBJ1-4	NA	ASSDPGQLEKLF
TRBV15	TRBJ1-2	NA	ATSRDPRGYGYT
TRBV19	TRBJ2-7	NA	ASSKGTGPTYEQY
TRBV9	TRBJ2-2	NA	ASSVTQGANTGELF
TRBV5-4	TRBJ2-7	NA	ASSFAPLDRGGEQY
TRBV28	TRBJ1-1	NA	ASRMTGVDTEAF
TRBV9	TRBJ2-2	NA	ASSGPLAGITGELF
TRBV28	TRBJ2-1	NA	ASSFTLTEGSNEQF
TRBV6-5	TRBJ1-4	NA	ASSPRPTNEKLF
TRBV10-3	TRBJ2-2	NA	AISDAGGGTGELF
TRBV29-1	TRBJ2-7	NA	SVEDVPPWQY
TRBV19	TRBJ1-4	NA	ASSIFEAGNEKLF
TRBV6-6	TRBJ2-2	NA	ASIKRQGANTGELF
TRBV21-1	TRBJ2-3	NA	ASSKGGTVGSTDTQY
TRBV15	TRBJ1-5	NA	ATSRGGLSDQPQH